This record concerns one T cell receptor (beta chain) sequence. A second PCR, run for roughly 7 to 11 cycles, used a sample-barcoded 5' primer plus a J-beta primer mix. Carrying 12 random nucleotides, a template-switch adaptor labeled each individual cDNA molecule. Via MiXCR, TCRdb re-called the 5' RACE reads, giving one row per CDR3 protein. This repertoire shows about 930,000 distinct CDR3 sequences, 25% to 30% found once; its top ten account for about a tenth. These data are taken from a study of blood T cells in healthy people across ages. Study information: Per every two T cells, about one barcoded beta molecule was captured by template switching.

The donors, aged roughly 6 to 90, were healthy Caucasians from Russia. Each donor's blood draw was approximately 10 milliliters of peripheral blood. The sample was also reused in another study, on T cells of mothers and their children.

The source is a woman aged 40 to 50 in good health. Material for sequencing was blood.

The chain's CDR3 is CASSLVGQNPYEQYF. CDR3 DNA sequence: TGCGCCAGCAGCTTGGTAGGACAGAATCCCTACGAGCAGTACTTC. This chain connects TRBV5-1 to TRBJ2-7; perhaps TRBD1 as D (6 bases). Germline values: CDR1 SGHRS, CDR2 YFSETQ. V dropped 0 bases and J dropped 2 bases, with 12 bases sitting between them. There are 15 residues in the CDR3.